What follows describes a single T cell receptor (beta chain). This receptor's antigen is unknown. Base qualities are not provided; no much larger clone lies one nucleotide away. This record belongs to a study of blood T cell repertoires in COVID-19 (dated by TCRdb to the early 2020s). With respect to the entire study: The collaborator samples originated in the United States, Italy and Spain and spanned the acute and convalescent phases of COVID-19. Subjects who had been exposed to COVID-19, were actively infected with it, or had recovered from it provided the deeply sampled blood TCRbeta repertoires that made up the dataset. The samples were drawn from the first 160 participants of the ongoing ImmuneRACE study and from 1,254 subjects provided by 6 global collaborators. HLA class I and class II types, where available, came from metadata supplied by the sample provider rather than from assay-based typing. A de-identified subject ID, COVID-19 status, age in years and sex were almost always included in the sample metadata. The material from the prospective study consisted of cDNA or gDNA derived from T cells, B-cell-depleted T cells, or PBMCs. The repertoires were released in a freely available public database intended as a resource for research on the immune response to SARS-CoV-2. Study-level results and caveats: The amount of clinical and demographic metadata varied by source and participant and was provided uncurated.

One collaborating source in Seattle enrolled patients during active infection and followed them longitudinally through the course of disease. Whole blood was collected in K2EDTA tubes by collaborating institutions according to the institutions' own protocols. Collaborator samples were shipped for TCRbeta analysis as frozen whole blood, isolated PBMCs, or DNA extracted from either sample type. TCRbeta CDR3 regions were amplified from genomic DNA by means of the immunoSEQ Assay, a bias-controlled multiplex PCR. Regarding the original processing steps: Nucleated cell counts per sample were estimated from amplification of reference gene primers within the assay. To quantify the absolute abundance of each unique TCRbeta CDR3 rearrangement, sequence reads were collapsed and filtered. For each sample, productive Simpson clonality was calculated as the square root of Simpson's diversity index over productive rearrangements. TCRdb mirrors the immuneACCESS table, restricted to in-frame sequences. Some clones are absent from its copies; in checked studies, under half trace to an unresolved V gene, and the reason for the others is unknown. V and J calls plus clone size are reproduced from that table; the DNA served to infer D and trimming. Present in this sample are 300,000 to 450,000 clones, about 89% of which were seen just once. The ten biggest clones cover more than 9% of the sample.

The CDR3 spans 17 residues, from the cysteine through the phenylalanine. CDR3 DNA only is kept here, 51 bases in frame from base 1. Trimming leaves V shorter by 2 bases and J shorter by 7 bases, with the junction holding 13 bases beyond the gene matches. The germline V gene gives CDR1 as MGHRA and CDR2 as YSYEKL. The sequence came from a woman aged 25 to 39 with COVID-19, enrolled during active disease. The rearranged segments are TRBV4-1 and TRBJ2-1, with 8 junctional bases fitting TRBD2. Sequenced input: peripheral blood. The CDR3 loop reads CASSQIHKIAGRNEQFF. The nucleotide sequence reads as follows: TGCGCCAGCAGCCAAATCCATAAGATAGCGGGAAGAAATGAGCAGTTCTTC.